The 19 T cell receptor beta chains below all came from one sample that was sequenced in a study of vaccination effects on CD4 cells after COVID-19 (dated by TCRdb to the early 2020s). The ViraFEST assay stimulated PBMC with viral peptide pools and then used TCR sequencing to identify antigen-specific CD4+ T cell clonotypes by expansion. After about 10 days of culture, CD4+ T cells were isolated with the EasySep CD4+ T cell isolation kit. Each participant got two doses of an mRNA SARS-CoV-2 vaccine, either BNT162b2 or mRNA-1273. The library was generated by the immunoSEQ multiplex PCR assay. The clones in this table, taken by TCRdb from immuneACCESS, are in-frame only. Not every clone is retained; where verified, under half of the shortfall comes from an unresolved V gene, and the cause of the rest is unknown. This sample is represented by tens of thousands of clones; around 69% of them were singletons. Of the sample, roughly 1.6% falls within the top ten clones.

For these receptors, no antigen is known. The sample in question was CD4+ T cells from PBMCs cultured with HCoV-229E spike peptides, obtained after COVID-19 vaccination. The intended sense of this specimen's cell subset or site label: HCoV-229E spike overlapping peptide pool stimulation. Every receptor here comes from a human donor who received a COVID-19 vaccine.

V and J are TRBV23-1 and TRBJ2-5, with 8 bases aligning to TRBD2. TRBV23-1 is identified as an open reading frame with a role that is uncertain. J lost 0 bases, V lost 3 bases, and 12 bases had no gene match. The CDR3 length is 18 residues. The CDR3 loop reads CASSHPGRATTNQETQYF. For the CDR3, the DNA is TGCGCCAGCAGTCACCCCGGGAGGGCCACCACCAACCAAGAGACCCAGTACTTC.

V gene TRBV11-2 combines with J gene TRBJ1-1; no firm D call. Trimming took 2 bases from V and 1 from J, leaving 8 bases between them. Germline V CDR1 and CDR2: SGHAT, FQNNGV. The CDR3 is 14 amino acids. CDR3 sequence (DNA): TGTGCCAGCAGCTTACTACGGAGGAACACTGAAGCTTTCTTT. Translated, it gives CASSLLRRNTEAFF.

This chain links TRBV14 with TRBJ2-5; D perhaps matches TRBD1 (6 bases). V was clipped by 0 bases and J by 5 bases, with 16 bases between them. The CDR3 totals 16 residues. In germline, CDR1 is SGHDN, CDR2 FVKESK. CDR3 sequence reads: CASSQDGRGMIETQYF. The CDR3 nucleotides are TGTGCCAGCAGCCAAGACGGCAGGGGAATGATTGAGACCCAGTACTTC.

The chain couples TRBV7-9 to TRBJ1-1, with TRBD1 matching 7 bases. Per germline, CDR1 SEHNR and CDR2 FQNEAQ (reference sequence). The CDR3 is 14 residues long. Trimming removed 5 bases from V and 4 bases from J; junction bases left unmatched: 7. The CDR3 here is CASSPRGPPTEAFF. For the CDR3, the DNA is TGTGCCAGCAGCCCAAGGGGGCCCCCCACTGAAGCTTTCTTT.

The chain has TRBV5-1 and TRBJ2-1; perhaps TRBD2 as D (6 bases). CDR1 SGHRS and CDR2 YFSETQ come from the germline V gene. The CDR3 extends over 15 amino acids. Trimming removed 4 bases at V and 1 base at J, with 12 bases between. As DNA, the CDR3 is TGCGCCAGCAGCCCACGACTAGGTTCCTACAATGAGCAGTTCTTC. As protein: CASSPRLGSYNEQFF.

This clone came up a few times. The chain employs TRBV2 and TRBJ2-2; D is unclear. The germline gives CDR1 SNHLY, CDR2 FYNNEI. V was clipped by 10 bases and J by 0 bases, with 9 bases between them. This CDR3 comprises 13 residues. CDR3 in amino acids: CANKLPNTGELFF. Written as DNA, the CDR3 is TGTGCCAACAAGCTACCGAACACCGGGGAGCTGTTTTTT.

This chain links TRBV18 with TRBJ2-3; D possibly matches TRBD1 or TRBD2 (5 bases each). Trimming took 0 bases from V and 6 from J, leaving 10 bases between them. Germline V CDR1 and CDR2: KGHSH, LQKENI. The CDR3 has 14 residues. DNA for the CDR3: TGTGCCAGCTCACCACCGTGGGGGAGCGATACGCAGTATTTT. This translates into CASSPPWGSDTQYF.

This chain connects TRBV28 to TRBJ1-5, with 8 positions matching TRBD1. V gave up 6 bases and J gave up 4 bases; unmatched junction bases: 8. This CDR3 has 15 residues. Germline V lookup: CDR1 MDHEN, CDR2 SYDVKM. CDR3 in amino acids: CASRSLDRVNQPQHF. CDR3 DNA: TGTGCCAGCAGATCCCTGGACAGGGTAAATCAGCCCCAGCATTTT. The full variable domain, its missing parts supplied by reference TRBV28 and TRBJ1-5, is DVKVTQSSRYLVKRTGEKVFLECVQDMDHENMFWYRQDPGLGLRLIYFSYDVKMKEKGDIPEGYSVSREKKERFSLILESASTNQTSMYLCASRSLDRVNQPQHFGDGTRLSIL.

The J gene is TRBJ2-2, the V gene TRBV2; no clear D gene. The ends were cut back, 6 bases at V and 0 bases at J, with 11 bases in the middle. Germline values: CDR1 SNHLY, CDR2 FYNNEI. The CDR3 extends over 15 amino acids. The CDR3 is CASRPTVTNTGELFF. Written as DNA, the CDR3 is TGTGCCAGCAGGCCGACCGTGACGAACACCGGGGAGCTGTTTTTT.

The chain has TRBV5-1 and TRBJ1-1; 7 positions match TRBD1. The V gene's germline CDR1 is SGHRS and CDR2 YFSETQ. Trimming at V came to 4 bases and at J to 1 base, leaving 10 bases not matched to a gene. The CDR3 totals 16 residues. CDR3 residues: CASSRGGGGKNTEAFF. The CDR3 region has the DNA TGCGCCAGCAGCCGGGGGGGAGGGGGCAAGAACACTGAAGCTTTCTTT.

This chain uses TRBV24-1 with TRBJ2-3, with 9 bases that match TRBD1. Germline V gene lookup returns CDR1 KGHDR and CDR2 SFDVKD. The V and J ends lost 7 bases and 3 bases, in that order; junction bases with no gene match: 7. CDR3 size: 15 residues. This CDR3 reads CATSSDRGLTDTQYF. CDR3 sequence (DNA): TGTGCCACCAGCTCGGACAGGGGATTGACAGATACGCAGTATTTT.

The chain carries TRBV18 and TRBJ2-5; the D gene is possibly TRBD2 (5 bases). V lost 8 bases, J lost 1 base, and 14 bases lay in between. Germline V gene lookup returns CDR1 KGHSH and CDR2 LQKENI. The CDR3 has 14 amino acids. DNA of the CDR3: TGTGCCAGCCCCTCCTCCAGCGGCCAAGAGACCCAGTACTTC. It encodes CASPSSSGQETQYF.

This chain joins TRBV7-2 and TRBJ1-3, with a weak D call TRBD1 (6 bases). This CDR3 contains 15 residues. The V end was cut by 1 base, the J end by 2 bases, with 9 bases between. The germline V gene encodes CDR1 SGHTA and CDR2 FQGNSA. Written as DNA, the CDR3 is TGTGCCAGCAGCTTAGGCGCAGGGGCTGGAAACACCATATATTTT. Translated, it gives CASSLGAGAGNTIYF.

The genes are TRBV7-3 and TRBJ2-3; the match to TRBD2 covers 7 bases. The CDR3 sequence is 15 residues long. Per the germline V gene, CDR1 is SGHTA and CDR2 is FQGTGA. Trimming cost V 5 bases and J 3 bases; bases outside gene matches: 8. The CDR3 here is CASSLKAGETDTQYF. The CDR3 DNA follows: TGTGCCAGCAGCCTTAAGGCGGGGGAGACAGATACGCAGTATTTT.

CDR3: CASSQANGVTQYF. CDR3 nucleotides: TGTGCCAGCAGCCAAGCTAATGGAGTGACCCAGTACTTC. The chain couples TRBV14 to TRBJ2-5; no clear D gene. The CDR3 sequence is 13 residues long. Germline V gene data show CDR1 as SGHDN and CDR2 as FVKESK. V was trimmed by 1 base and J by 7 bases, leaving 10 bases between them.

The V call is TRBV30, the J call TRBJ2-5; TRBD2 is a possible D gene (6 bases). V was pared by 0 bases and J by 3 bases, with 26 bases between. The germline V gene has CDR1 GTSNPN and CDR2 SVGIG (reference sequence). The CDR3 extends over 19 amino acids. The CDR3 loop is CAWSVTITRHGGPKETQYF. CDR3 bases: TGTGCCTGGAGTGTAACCATTACCCGCCACGGAGGGCCCAAAGAGACCCAGTACTTC.

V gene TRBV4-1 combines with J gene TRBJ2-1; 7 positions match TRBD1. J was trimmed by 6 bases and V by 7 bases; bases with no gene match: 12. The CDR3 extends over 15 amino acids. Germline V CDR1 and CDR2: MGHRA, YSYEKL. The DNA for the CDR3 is TGCGCCAGCACCAGCCAAGGAACAGGGGTCAATGAGCAGTTCTTC. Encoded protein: CASTSQGTGVNEQFF.

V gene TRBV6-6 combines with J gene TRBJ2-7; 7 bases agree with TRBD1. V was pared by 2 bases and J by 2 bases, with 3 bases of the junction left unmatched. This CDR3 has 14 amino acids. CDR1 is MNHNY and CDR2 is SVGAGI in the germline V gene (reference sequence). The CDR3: CASSYGTATYEQYV. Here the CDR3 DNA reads TGTGCCAGCAGTTACGGGACAGCGACCTACGAGCAGTACGTC.

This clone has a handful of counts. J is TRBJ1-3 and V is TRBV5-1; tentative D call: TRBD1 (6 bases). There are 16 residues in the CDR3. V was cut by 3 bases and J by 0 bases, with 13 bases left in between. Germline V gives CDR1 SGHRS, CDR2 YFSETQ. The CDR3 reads CASSSQGPSSGNTIYF. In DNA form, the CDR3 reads TGCGCCAGCAGCTCTCAGGGGCCCTCCTCTGGAAACACCATATATTTT.